This TCR beta chain was sequenced during a study of cytomegalovirus exposure and HLA in healthy donors. A word on this clone: The antigen is not known.

The CDR3 length is 17 residues. Germline V gene lookup returns CDR1 SGHDT and CDR2 YYEEEE. V dropped 0 bases and J dropped 3 bases, with 19 bases sitting between them. Regarding the study as a whole: Several V segments, TRBV6-2 and TRBV6-3 among them, could not be told apart and were dropped. Solely CMV serostatus was available to characterize immune exposure.

PCR was performed using 60 Vbeta and 13 Jbeta primers. Sequenced by immunoSEQ multiplex PCR; TCRdb stores in-frame clones only, minus some. The sample contains roughly 92,000 clones, over 70% of which appear only once. The specimen sequenced was PBMCs. The chain has TRBV5-6 and TRBJ2-7; tentatively, D is TRBD2 (5 bases). The sequence was obtained from a man aged 45-65 years in good health and CMV-seropositive. The CDR3 here is CASSLEGPGSPGYEQYF. DNA of the CDR3: TGTGCCAGCAGCTTGGAGGGTCCGGGATCACCCGGCTACGAGCAGTACTTC.